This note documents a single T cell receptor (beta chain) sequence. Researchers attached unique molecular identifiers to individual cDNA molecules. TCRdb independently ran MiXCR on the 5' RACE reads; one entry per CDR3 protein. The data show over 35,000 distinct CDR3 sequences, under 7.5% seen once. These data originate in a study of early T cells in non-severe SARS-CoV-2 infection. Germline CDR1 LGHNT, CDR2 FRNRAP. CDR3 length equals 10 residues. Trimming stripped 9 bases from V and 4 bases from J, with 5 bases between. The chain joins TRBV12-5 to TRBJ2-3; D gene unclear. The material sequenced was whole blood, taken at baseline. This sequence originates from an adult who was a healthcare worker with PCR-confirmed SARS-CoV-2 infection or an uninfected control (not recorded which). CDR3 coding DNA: TGTGCTAGGGGGTCAGATACGCAGTATTTT. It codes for CARGSDTQYF.